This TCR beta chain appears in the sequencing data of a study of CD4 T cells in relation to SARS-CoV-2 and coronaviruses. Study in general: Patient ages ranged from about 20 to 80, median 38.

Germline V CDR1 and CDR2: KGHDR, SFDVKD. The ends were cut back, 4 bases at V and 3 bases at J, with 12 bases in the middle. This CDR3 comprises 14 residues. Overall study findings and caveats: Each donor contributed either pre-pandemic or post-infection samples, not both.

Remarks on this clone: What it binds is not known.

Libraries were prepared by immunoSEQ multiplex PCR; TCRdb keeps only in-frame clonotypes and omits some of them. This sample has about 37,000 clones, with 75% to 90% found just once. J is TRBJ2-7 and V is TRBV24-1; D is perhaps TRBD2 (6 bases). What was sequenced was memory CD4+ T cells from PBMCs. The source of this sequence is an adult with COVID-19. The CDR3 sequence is CATSEDGSSYEQYF. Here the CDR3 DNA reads TGTGCCACCAGTGAAGACGGGAGTAGCTACGAGCAGTACTTC.